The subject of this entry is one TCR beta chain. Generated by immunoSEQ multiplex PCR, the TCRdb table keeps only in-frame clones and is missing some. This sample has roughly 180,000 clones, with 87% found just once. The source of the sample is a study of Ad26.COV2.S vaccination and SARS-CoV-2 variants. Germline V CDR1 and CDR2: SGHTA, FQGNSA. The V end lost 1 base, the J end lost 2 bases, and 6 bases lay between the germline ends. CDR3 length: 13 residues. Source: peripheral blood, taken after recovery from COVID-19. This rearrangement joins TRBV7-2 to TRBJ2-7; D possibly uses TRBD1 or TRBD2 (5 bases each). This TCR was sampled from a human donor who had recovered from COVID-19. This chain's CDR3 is CASSLGGTYEQYF. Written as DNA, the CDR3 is TGTGCCAGCAGCTTAGGGGGGACCTACGAGCAGTACTTC.